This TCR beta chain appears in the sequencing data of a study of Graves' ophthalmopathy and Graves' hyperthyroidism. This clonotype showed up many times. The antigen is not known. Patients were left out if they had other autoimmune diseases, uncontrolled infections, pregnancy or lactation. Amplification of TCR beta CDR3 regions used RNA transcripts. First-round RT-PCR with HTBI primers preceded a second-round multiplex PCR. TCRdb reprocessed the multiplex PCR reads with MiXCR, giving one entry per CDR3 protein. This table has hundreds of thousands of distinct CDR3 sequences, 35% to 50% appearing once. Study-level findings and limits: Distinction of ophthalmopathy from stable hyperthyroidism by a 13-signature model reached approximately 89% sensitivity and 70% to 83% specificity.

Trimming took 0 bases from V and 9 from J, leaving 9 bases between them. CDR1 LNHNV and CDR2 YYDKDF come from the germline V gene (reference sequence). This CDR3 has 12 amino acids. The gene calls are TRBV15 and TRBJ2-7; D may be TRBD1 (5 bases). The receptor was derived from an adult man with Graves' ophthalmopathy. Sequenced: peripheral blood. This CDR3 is CATSRDTTVQYF. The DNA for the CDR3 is TGTGCCACCAGCAGAGATACGACAGTGCAGTACTTC.